This TCR beta chain was obtained from a study of a mutant IDH1 vaccine in newly diagnosed glioma. Comment on this clone: Its antigen remains unknown.

TCRdb's table, derived via immunoSEQ multiplex PCR, lists solely in-frame clones and lacks some. The data hold 31,000 or so clones, with approximately 84% observed a single time. Time point specified: week 47, end of study. The vaccine gave 300 ug of a 20-mer mutant IDH1 peptide subcutaneously per dose. The germline gives CDR1 MNHEY, CDR2 SVGAGI. V trimming: 6 bases; J trimming: 6 bases; junction bases outside the gene matches: 6. The CDR3 contains 13 residues. The V and J genes are TRBV6-5 and TRBJ2-7; 9 bases are shared with TRBD1. The TCR sequence derives from a man aged 25 to 40 with glioma. Specimen: PBMCs, collected from a glioma patient whose treatment included an IDH1 peptide vaccine. The CDR3 DNA follows: TGTGCCAGCAGCTCGGACAGGGGAAGCGAGCAGTACTTC. Its protein product is CASSSDRGSEQYF.